This record looks at one TCR beta chain sequence and its context. The antigen is undetermined. These data are taken from a study of long-term antiretroviral therapy in people with HIV. Study as a whole: Specimens dating back about a decade before the 2015 immediate-ART recommendation are the oldest included. Points from the study as a whole: Whereas controls had wider CDR3 length ranges, HIV repertoires had narrower ones.

Assay version v3.0 of immunoSEQ was used, and it was run at survey level. Libraries were prepared by immunoSEQ multiplex PCR; TCRdb keeps only in-frame clonotypes and omits some of them. The sample records roughly 29,000 clones, approximately 80% being singletons. V was trimmed by 10 bases and J by 6 bases, leaving 21 bases between them. The CDR3 sequence is 14 residues long. Germline loops: CDR1 MNHEY, CDR2 SVGAGI. The source was unsorted PBMCs, collected 0.3 years after starting antiretroviral therapy. The chain employs TRBV6-5 and TRBJ1-2, with D tentatively TRBD1 (6 bases). This TCR was sampled from a man aged 40-55 years with HIV. CDR3: CATSYGRQGNGYTF. The CDR3 DNA follows: TGTGCCACCTCCTACGGTCGGCAGGGGAATGGCTACACCTTC.